The clone carrying this T cell receptor (beta chain) was found a few times. TCRdb redid the calling of the reads with MiXCR, one entry per CDR3 protein. The sample consists of some 440,000 distinct CDR3 sequences, approximately 33% of them appearing once. CDR3 length: 15 residues. V lost 5 bases, J lost 2 bases, and 13 bases lay in between. The data were taken from a study of T cell repertoires in cytomegalovirus infection. Study-wide context: It can be stated that public TCR beta signatures indicated CMV infection as well as a matching HLA type.

The clonotype originates from a human donor in good health (CMV status not recorded). Some clones in this sample may be carry-over from other donors' samples. J is TRBJ1-5 and V is TRBV12-3 or TRBV12-4; D gene uncertain. Sample: PBMCs. DNA for the CDR3: TGTGCCAGCAGTCCCCCAGGTGTGGGCAATCAGCCCCAGCATTTT. Its translation: CASSPPGVGNQPQHF.